The 2 T cell receptor beta chains below were found in one sample sequenced in a study of Graves' ophthalmopathy and Graves' hyperthyroidism. RNA transcripts served as template for amplifying TCR beta CDR3 sequences. The library came from an HTBI-primed first-round RT-PCR and a second-round multiplex PCR. TCRdb fed the multiplex PCR reads into MiXCR, producing one record per CDR3 protein. The sample holds a few hundred thousand distinct CDR3 sequences, about 22% seen once. The sequenced sample consisted of peripheral blood. These receptors were collected from a woman between 45 and 60 years old with Graves' ophthalmopathy.

This clonotype occurred a few times. The chain carries TRBV19 and TRBJ1-2, with 7 nucleotides matching TRBD1. The germline V gene encodes CDR1 LNHDA and CDR2 SQIVND (reference sequence). The trim removed 7 bases at V and 6 bases at J, leaving 8 bases unmatched. The CDR3 covers 13 residues. CDR3 region: CASTGTDGNGYTF. Written as DNA, the CDR3 is TGTGCCAGTACCGGGACAGATGGGAATGGCTACACCTTC.

The rearrangement links TRBV27 to TRBJ1-1; D is possibly TRBD1 (5 bases). Germline-derived CDR1 and CDR2 are MNHEY and SMNVEV (reference sequence). V lost 5 bases and J 4 bases, leaving 11 bases between the germline ends. The CDR3 is 13 residues long. CDR3 sequence: CASSPWTTTEAFF. CDR3 nucleotide sequence: TGTGCCAGCAGTCCCTGGACAACCACTGAAGCTTTCTTT.